This passage covers 25 T cell receptor beta chains from one sample sequenced in a study of radiotherapy plus CTLA-4 blockade in lung cancer. The repertoire was sequenced with immunoSEQ multiplex PCR; TCRdb's copy has only in-frame clones and lacks some. The data hold roughly 69,000 clones, with 60% to 80% observed a single time. The starting material was peripheral blood, obtained from a patient treated with radiotherapy plus ipilimumab. These receptors came from a human donor with non-small cell lung cancer whose response to radiotherapy plus ipilimumab could not be evaluated. Some clones in this sample may be carry-over from other donors' samples.

The chain recombines TRBV28 with TRBJ2-7; D is perhaps TRBD2 (5 bases). V was shortened by 1 base and J by 4 bases, with 5 bases between the two germline ends. Per the germline V gene, CDR1 is MDHEN and CDR2 is SYDVKM. The CDR3 runs to 12 residues. The CDR3 protein is CASSLSGYEQYF. The CDR3 coding sequence is TGTGCCAGCAGTTTATCGGGATACGAGCAGTACTTC.

The chain combines TRBV9 with TRBJ2-3; 12 nucleotides agree with TRBD2. After removal of 4 bases from V and 6 bases from J, the junction contained 12 bases not matched to a gene. The CDR3 is 17 amino acids. In germline, CDR1 is SGDLS, CDR2 YYNGEE. CDR3 in amino acids: CASSFWPLAGGMDTQYF. CDR3 DNA: TGTGCCAGCAGCTTTTGGCCCCTAGCGGGGGGGATGGATACGCAGTATTTT. Full variable domain (remainder filled in from reference TRBV9 and TRBJ2-3): DSGVTQTPKHLITATGQRVTLRCSPRSGDLSVYWYQQSLDQGLQFLIQYYNGEERAKGNILERFSAQQFPDLHSELNLSSLELGDSALYFCASSFWPLAGGMDTQYFGPGTRLTVL.

This clone showed up just a few times. The chain links TRBV10-3 to TRBJ2-5; 7 positions agree with TRBD1. From germline, CDR1 is ENHRY and CDR2 SYGVKD. The trim removed 0 bases at V and 0 bases at J, leaving 1 base unmatched. This CDR3 comprises 15 residues. The CDR3 nucleotides are TGTGCCATCAGTGAGTCGACAGGGTACCAAGAGACCCAGTACTTC. Protein sequence: CAISESTGYQETQYF.

The gene calls are TRBV7-8 and TRBJ1-1; 7 positions agree with TRBD1. Germline trimming cut 2 bases from V and 9 bases from J; bases unmatched to any gene: 3. The germline V gene encodes CDR1 SGHVS and CDR2 FQNEAQ. The CDR3 consists of 12 residues. The CDR3 DNA sequence: TGTGCCAGCAGCTTAAACAGGGGTAAAGCTTTCTTT. This gives the protein CASSLNRGKAFF.

The chain recombines TRBV5-1 with TRBJ1-2; 8 bases are a match to TRBD1. Germline values: CDR1 SGHRS, CDR2 YFSETQ. The CDR3 covers 15 residues. J lost 7 bases, V lost 5 bases, and 13 bases had no gene match. The CDR3 DNA reads as TGCGCCAGCAGGATGCCGGGACAGGCGCAGGTTGGCTACACCTTC. Its translation: CASRMPGQAQVGYTF.

In this sample, this clone turned up once. This chain connects TRBV5-1 to TRBJ2-7, with D possibly matching TRBD2 (5 bases). This CDR3 spans 13 amino acids. Germline V gene data show CDR1 as SGHRS and CDR2 as YFSETQ. With 2 bases removed from V and 3 bases from J, the gap between germline ends came to 9 bases. The CDR3: CASSLTEVYEQYF. As DNA, the CDR3 is TGCGCCAGCAGCTTAACGGAGGTCTACGAGCAGTACTTC. The whole variable domain, filled in from reference TRBV5-1 and TRBJ2-7, reads KAGVTQTPRYLIKTRGQQVTLSCSPISGHRSVSWYQQTPGQGLQFLFEYFSETQRNKGNFPGRFSGRQFSNSRSEMNVSTLELGDSALYLCASSLTEVYEQYFGPGTRLTVT.

The rearrangement joins TRBV19 to TRBJ2-5; D not resolved. Trimming left V 3 bases short and J 4 bases short, with 15 bases between. This CDR3 contains 15 residues. CDR1 LNHDA and CDR2 SQIVND come from the germline V gene (reference sequence). CDR3 sequence reads: CASSIGRMVGETQYF. The CDR3 region has the DNA TGTGCCAGTAGTATCGGCAGGATGGTTGGAGAGACCCAGTACTTC.

CDR3 protein: CASSLGSGTGTNYGYTF. The CDR3 DNA follows: TGCGCCAGCAGCTTGGGTTCGGGGACAGGGACTAACTATGGCTACACCTTC. The V and J genes are TRBV5-1 and TRBJ1-2, with 9 bases identical to TRBD1. With V trimmed by 0 bases and J by 0 bases, 6 bases remained unmatched. The germline gives CDR1 SGHRS, CDR2 YFSETQ. The CDR3 is 17 residues long.

The chain couples TRBV18 to TRBJ2-7, with TRBD1 identical over 7 bases. CDR3 length equals 12 residues. J was trimmed by 4 bases and V by 5 bases; bases with no gene match: 2. Germline V gene lookup returns CDR1 KGHSH and CDR2 LQKENI. In DNA, the CDR3 is TGTGCCAGCTCATGGACAGGATACGAGCAGTACTTC. Its translation: CASSWTGYEQYF.

The chain has TRBV6-1 and TRBJ2-4, with TRBD1 identical over 8 bases. The CDR3 loop spans 13 amino acids. CDR1 MNHNS and CDR2 SASEGT come from the germline V gene. After removal of 2 bases from V and 9 bases from J, the junction contained 3 bases not matched to a gene. The CDR3 DNA reads as TGTGCCAGCAGTGAACGCGACAGGGGCATTCAGTACTTC. Translated, it gives CASSERDRGIQYF.

This chain connects TRBV4-1 to TRBJ1-5; 8 positions agree with TRBD1. This CDR3 is 18 amino acids long. V was pared by 0 bases and J by 6 bases, with 13 bases of the junction left unmatched. CDR1 is MGHRA and CDR2 is YSYEKL in the germline V gene. The CDR3 nucleotides are TGCGCCAGCAGCCAAGAGAGCCAGGGGGCGATTGGGGGTCAGCCCCAGCATTTT. Protein sequence: CASSQESQGAIGGQPQHF.

The chain uses TRBV19 and TRBJ1-4; 7 bases map to TRBD1. V was clipped by 0 bases and J by 6 bases; unmatched bases: 13. The CDR3 has 18 amino acids. CDR1 LNHDA and CDR2 SQIVND come from the germline V gene (reference sequence). CDR3 DNA sequence: TGTGCCAGTAGTATAGATCGAGAAACAGGGGTCGGCGATGAAAAACTGTTTTTT. Encoded protein: CASSIDRETGVGDEKLFF. Combining the CDR3 with reference TRBV19 and TRBJ1-4 gives the whole variable domain DGGITQSPKYLFRKEGQNVTLSCEQNLNHDAMYWYRQDPGQGLRLIYYSQIVNDFQKGDIAEGYSVSREKKESFPLTVTSAQKNPTAFYLCASSIDRETGVGDEKLFFGSGTQLSVL.

This clone turned up a few times. V usage is TRBV10-3 and J usage is TRBJ2-2, with 9 bases matching TRBD1. The ends lost 6 bases at V and 7 bases at J; junction bases unmatched: 9. The CDR3 extends over 15 amino acids. Germline V gene data show CDR1 as ENHRY and CDR2 as SYGVKD. CDR3 amino acids: CAISPGQGIDGELFF. The CDR3 DNA sequence: TGTGCCATCAGCCCGGGACAGGGAATAGACGGGGAGCTGTTTTTT.

This rearrangement joins TRBV9 to TRBJ1-4; D not resolved. V was trimmed by 1 base and J by 0 bases, leaving 4 bases between them. There are 14 residues in the CDR3. In germline, CDR1 is SGDLS, CDR2 YYNGEE. This CDR3 reads CASSVSTTNEKLFF. The CDR3 coding sequence is TGTGCCAGCAGCGTATCTACAACTAATGAAAAACTGTTTTTT.

The chain links TRBV6-5 to TRBJ1-1; no reliable D call. V was cut by 8 bases and J by 2 bases, with 15 bases left in between. CDR3 length: 14 residues. Germline V CDR1 and CDR2: MNHEY, SVGAGI. The CDR3 region is CASQWGGGNTEAFF. DNA of the CDR3: TGTGCCAGCCAATGGGGAGGCGGAAACACTGAAGCTTTCTTT.

The chain combines TRBV5-6 with TRBJ2-5; 7 nucleotides align to TRBD1. J was trimmed by 5 bases and V by 5 bases; bases with no gene match: 15. CDR1 is SGHDT, CDR2 YYEEEE, per germline. This CDR3 is built from 16 residues. The CDR3 nucleotides are TGTGCCAGCAGTCCGTCAGGGGGAGCTTTGCGCGAGACCCAGTACTTC. As protein: CASSPSGGALRETQYF.

The chain recombines TRBV6-6 with TRBJ2-1, with 9 bases that match TRBD1. The CDR3 totals 15 residues. The germline CDR1 and CDR2 sequences are MNHNY and SVGAGI (reference sequence). V was pared by 3 bases and J by 9 bases, with 9 bases of the junction left unmatched. For the CDR3, the DNA is TGTGCCAGCAGTTATTTACAGGGGGCAATCGGTGAGCAGTTCTTC. Protein product: CASSYLQGAIGEQFF.

The V call is TRBV7-9, the J call TRBJ2-3; weak D call: TRBD2 (8 bases). V was shortened by 6 bases and J by 6 bases, with 19 bases between the two germline ends. Germline CDR1 SEHNR, CDR2 FQNEAQ (reference sequence). This CDR3 comprises 15 residues. The CDR3 DNA reads TGTGCCAGCAGAGGGGGCGGGGGGCTCGGGGATACGCAGTATTTT. This translates into CASRGGGGLGDTQYF.

The V call is TRBV6-5, the J call TRBJ2-3, with D possibly TRBD2 on 5 matching bases. Trimming shortened V by 6 bases and J by 5 bases, and 12 bases separated the two germline ends. This CDR3 comprises 13 residues. Looked up from germline, CDR1 is MNHEY and CDR2 is SVGAGI. Here the CDR3 DNA reads TGTGCCAGCAGGCTTTCCGGGGAAGATACGCAGTATTTT. Its translation is CASRLSGEDTQYF.

This clone came up once. The V and J genes are TRBV19 and TRBJ1-5; D gene uncertain. Germline CDR1 and CDR2: LNHDA and SQIVND (reference sequence). V was trimmed by 4 bases and J by 2 bases, leaving 12 bases between them. This CDR3 has 15 residues. CDR3 coding DNA: TGTGCCAGTAGTAGCAACCCGAGGGGCAATCAGCCCCAGCATTTT. Amino acids: CASSSNPRGNQPQHF.

The genes are TRBV6-5 and TRBJ2-1, with 10 bases aligning to TRBD2. CDR1 is MNHEY and CDR2 is SVGAGI in the germline V gene. V dropped 8 bases and J dropped 5; count of bases not matched to a gene: 9. The CDR3 extends over 15 amino acids. CDR3 DNA: TGTGCCAGCGGCAAGCGGGGGGGCCTACACAATGAGCAGTTCTTC. Translation: CASGKRGGLHNEQFF.

This clone was counted only a few times. The gene calls are TRBV28 and TRBJ1-2, with D hard to call. This CDR3 region has 13 residues. CDR1 is MDHEN and CDR2 is SYDVKM in the germline V gene. V was shortened by 4 bases and J by 6 bases, with 12 bases between the two germline ends. CDR3 sequence (DNA): TGTGCCAGCAGTTGGACGGGAGGGCATGGCTACACCTTC. Residues: CASSWTGGHGYTF.

The gene calls are TRBV9 and TRBJ1-3; 7 bases line up with TRBD1. Germline V lookup: CDR1 SGDLS, CDR2 YYNGEE. CDR3 length equals 16 residues. J was trimmed by 1 base and V by 0 bases; bases with no gene match: 4. The CDR3 reads CASSVADRESGNTIYF. CDR3 nucleotide sequence: TGTGCCAGCAGCGTAGCCGACAGGGAGTCTGGAAACACCATATATTTT.

V is TRBV5-1 and J is TRBJ2-7, with TRBD1 identical over 7 bases. The junction had 10 bases not matched to a gene; V was cut back by 1 base and J by 6 bases. There are 15 residues in the CDR3. The germline V gene encodes CDR1 SGHRS and CDR2 YFSETQ. The CDR3 bases are TGCGCCAGCAGCTTGAACACAGGGGCGGCGGGCGAGCAGTACTTC. Translating gives CASSLNTGAAGEQYF.

The rearrangement links TRBV6-1 to TRBJ2-2; D may be TRBD1 (5 bases). V gave up 6 bases and J gave up 3 bases, with 8 bases separating them. CDR1 is MNHNS, CDR2 SASEGT, per germline. This CDR3 is built from 13 residues. The CDR3 loop is CASSDSYTGELFF. The CDR3 DNA follows: TGTGCCAGCAGCGACAGTTACACCGGGGAGCTGTTTTTT.